These 14 T cell receptor beta chains came from one sample sequenced in a study of response to subunit inactivated influenza vaccine. Using its own MiXCR run on the RT-PCR reads, TCRdb lists one record per CDR3 protein. This sample has some 300,000 distinct CDR3 sequences; roughly 22% occur once, and the top ten carry under 13%. This material consisted of PBMCs from blood, taken 21 months after vaccination. The origin of the receptors is a man aged 50 to 75 who received an inactivated influenza vaccine.

The rearrangement joins TRBV28 to TRBJ2-3, with TRBD2 identical over 9 bases. Germline-derived CDR1 and CDR2 are MDHEN and SYDVKM. The CDR3 covers 17 residues. J lost 1 base, V lost 1 base, and 6 bases had no gene match. Here the CDR3 DNA reads TGTGCCAGCAGTTTATTTGCGGGAGGGCAAGGCACAGATACGCAGTATTTT. This translates into CASSLFAGGQGTDTQYF.

J is TRBJ2-1 and V is TRBV20-1; D might be TRBD2 (5 bases). Germline values: CDR1 DFQATT, CDR2 SNEGSKA (reference sequence). Trimming left V 6 bases short and J 4 bases short, with 16 bases between. CDR3 length equals 14 residues. The CDR3 sequence: CSARTAGRYNEQFF. The CDR3 region has the DNA TGCAGTGCCAGGACTGCGGGCCGATACAATGAGCAGTTCTTC.

The CDR3, as DNA: TGTGCCAGCAGTTTAGGGCGCTACCTCGGCCGGGGCAATGAGCAGTTCTTC. Protein sequence: CASSLGRYLGRGNEQFF. The gene calls are TRBV12-3 or TRBV12-4 and TRBJ2-1; D possibly corresponds to TRBD2 (5 bases). The CDR3 is 17 residues long. V shed 1 base and J shed 6 bases, with 19 bases lying between them.

The chain joins TRBV6-1 to TRBJ1-4, with TRBD1 matching 9 bases. Germline assignment: CDR1 MNHNS and CDR2 SASEGT. Trimming cost V 7 bases and J 7 bases; bases outside gene matches: 7. There are 14 residues in the CDR3. The CDR3 reads CASNKQGASEKLFF. The CDR3 coding sequence is TGTGCCAGCAATAAACAGGGGGCGAGTGAAAAACTGTTTTTT.

At least ten counts were recorded for this clonotype. The chain carries TRBV11-2 and TRBJ1-6; D is unclear. V lost 2 bases to trimming and J lost 0 bases, with 5 bases between them. This CDR3 region has 15 residues. Germline V CDR1 and CDR2: SGHAT, FQNNGV. In nucleotides, the CDR3 is TGTGCCAGCAGCTTACTCAGCTCCTATAATTCACCCCTCCACTTT. This encodes CASSLLSSYNSPLHF.

There are many counts of this clonotype. The gene calls are TRBV3-1 and TRBJ1-1; D is possibly TRBD1 (5 bases). Trimming pared 1 base from V and 5 bases from J, leaving 11 bases between. The CDR3 runs 14 residues. Germline V gene lookup returns CDR1 LGHDT and CDR2 YNNKEL (reference sequence). CDR3 in DNA: TGTGCCAGCAGCCAAGGACAGACAGTAACTGAAGCTTTCTTT. Its translation is CASSQGQTVTEAFF.

This clonotype was picked up a small number of times. In nucleotides, the CDR3 is TGTGCCAGCAGTTACTTCTCGGGACAGGGATTGCGGGGCGGCTACACCTTC. Protein: CASSYFSGQGLRGGYTF. The chain joins TRBV6-5 to TRBJ1-2; 9 bases are a match to TRBD1. The trim removed 1 base at V and 8 bases at J, leaving 14 bases unmatched. CDR3 length: 17 amino acids. Per the germline V gene, CDR1 is MNHEY and CDR2 is SVGAGI.

This chain joins TRBV18 and TRBJ2-7; 12 nucleotides match TRBD1. Germline V lookup: CDR1 KGHSH, CDR2 LQKENI. The CDR3 runs 15 residues. The V gene end was trimmed by 3 bases and the J gene end by 3 bases; junction bases not matched to a gene: 3. The CDR3 DNA follows: TGTGCCAGCTCACCTGGGACAGGGGGCCTCTACGAGCAGTACTTC. It encodes CASSPGTGGLYEQYF.

This clonotype occurred many times. The genes are TRBV20-1 and TRBJ1-5, with D possibly matching TRBD1 (5 bases). CDR3 size: 13 residues. V gave up 6 bases and J gave up 9 bases, with 18 bases separating them. From germline, CDR1 is DFQATT and CDR2 SNEGSKA (reference sequence). The CDR3 here is CSAKEGRFAPQHF. DNA for the CDR3: TGCAGTGCCAAGGAGGGGCGGTTTGCGCCCCAGCATTTT.

The chain uses TRBV5-1 and TRBJ1-5; no clear D. Germline V gives CDR1 SGHRS, CDR2 YFSETQ. The CDR3 extends over 15 amino acids. Trimming cost V 5 bases and J 0 bases, with 12 bases left between them. The CDR3 loop reads CASRLTPYSNQPQHF. CDR3 DNA: TGCGCCAGCAGGCTGACACCTTATAGCAATCAGCCCCAGCATTTT.

This clonotype was seen only a few times. The chain is built from TRBV5-1 and TRBJ2-4; 8 bases align to TRBD1. CDR1 is SGHRS and CDR2 is YFSETQ in the germline V gene. The CDR3 runs to 14 residues. The V segment lost 5 bases and the J segment 8 bases; nucleotides outside the gene matches: 9. As DNA, the CDR3 is TGCGCCAGCAGGCCTACAGGGGGAGGTGACATTCAGTACTTC. Encoded protein: CASRPTGGGDIQYF.

This clonotype was counted between two and nine times. The DNA of the CDR3 is TGCGCCAGCAGCTTGGACAACTACGAGCAGTACTTC. Translated, it gives CASSLDNYEQYF. V usage is TRBV5-1 and J usage is TRBJ2-7; no firm D call. The CDR3 is made up of 12 amino acids. The germline V gene has CDR1 SGHRS and CDR2 YFSETQ. The V gene lost 0 bases and the J gene lost 3 bases, with 4 bases spanning the gap.

This clonotype was seen a handful of times. V usage is TRBV3-1 and J usage is TRBJ2-3, with 8 bases that match TRBD2. Germline V CDR1 and CDR2: LGHDT, YNNKEL (reference sequence). This CDR3 is built from 14 residues. With V trimmed by 0 bases and J by 9 bases, 5 bases remained unmatched. The CDR3 reads CASSQEAGVETQYF. The CDR3 nucleotides are TGTGCCAGCAGCCAAGAAGCGGGAGTCGAGACGCAGTATTTT.

CDR3 amino acids: CASSLGGRLETQYF. CDR3 nucleotides: TGTGCCAGCAGCTTAGGAGGGAGGTTGGAGACCCAGTACTTC. V is TRBV7-9 and J is TRBJ2-5; D possibly corresponds to TRBD2 (6 bases). Trimming removed 1 base at V and 5 bases at J, with 11 bases between. Germline CDR1 and CDR2: SEHNR and FQNEAQ (reference sequence). CDR3 length: 14 residues.